The 27 T cell receptor beta chains below come from one sample, sequenced in a study of cytomegalovirus exposure and HLA in healthy donors. A multiplex PCR was run with 60 Vbeta primers and 13 Jbeta primers. The table came from immunoSEQ multiplex PCR; TCRdb's copy has only in-frame clones and leaves some out. This table holds 100,000 to 150,000 clones, roughly 76% found once. The specimen was PBMCs. These receptor sequences come from a woman aged 45 to 65 in good health and CMV-seronegative.

J is TRBJ2-1 and V is TRBV11-2; D perhaps matches TRBD2 (7 bases). CDR1 is SGHAT and CDR2 is FQNNGV in the germline V gene. The V and J ends lost 5 bases and 0 bases respectively, with 14 bases between them. CDR3 length: 16 amino acids. CDR3 sequence reads: CASSGQSGASYNEQFF. The CDR3 DNA is TGTGCCAGCAGCGGACAGAGCGGGGCCTCCTACAATGAGCAGTTCTTC.

The chain recombines TRBV19 with TRBJ1-1; weak D call: TRBD1 (5 bases). Germline V gene lookup returns CDR1 LNHDA and CDR2 SQIVND (reference sequence). Trimming cost V 5 bases and J 1 base, with 8 bases left between them. The CDR3 runs to 13 residues. The CDR3 sequence: CASSDTGNTEAFF. The CDR3 nucleotides are TGTGCCAGTAGTGACACAGGGAACACTGAAGCTTTCTTT. Based on the CDR3 plus reference TRBV19 and TRBJ1-1, the full variable domain is DGGITQSPKYLFRKEGQNVTLSCEQNLNHDAMYWYRQDPGQGLRLIYYSQIVNDFQKGDIAEGYSVSREKKESFPLTVTSAQKNPTAFYLCASSDTGNTEAFFGQGTRLTVV.

The genes are TRBV4-3 and TRBJ2-7; the match to TRBD2 covers 11 bases. J was trimmed by 3 bases and V by 4 bases; bases with no gene match: 5. The CDR3 extends over 15 amino acids. The germline V gene has CDR1 LGHNA and CDR2 YSLEER. The CDR3 sequence is CASSLRLAGSYEQYF. In DNA form, the CDR3 reads TGCGCCAGCAGCCTCAGACTAGCGGGAAGCTACGAGCAGTACTTC.

J is TRBJ2-1 and V is TRBV7-3; D is ambiguous. V was shortened by 4 bases and J by 0 bases, with 16 bases between the two germline ends. The CDR3 has 17 amino acids. Germline V CDR1 and CDR2: SGHTA, FQGTGA. DNA of the CDR3: TGTGCCAGCAGCTCGGATCCGAGTAGGAGCTCCTACAATGAGCAGTTCTTC. Protein product: CASSSDPSRSSYNEQFF.

V usage is TRBV5-5 and J usage is TRBJ2-7, with D perhaps matching TRBD1 (6 bases). The CDR3 consists of 12 residues. Germline-derived CDR1 and CDR2 are SGHKS and YYEKEE (reference sequence). V lost 1 base and J 6 bases, leaving 8 bases between the germline ends. CDR3 in DNA: TGTGCCAGCAGCTTGCTAGGGGGCGAGCAGTACTTC. It specifies CASSLLGGEQYF.

The chain carries TRBV11-1 and TRBJ2-7; no reliable D call. V lost 2 bases and J 3 bases, leaving 11 bases between the germline ends. This CDR3 is 14 amino acids long. CDR1 and CDR2 (germline): SGHAT, FQDESV (reference sequence). DNA for the CDR3: TGTGCCAGCAGCTTACGGCGCGGAGACTACGAGCAGTACTTC. Its protein product is CASSLRRGDYEQYF.

The chain joins TRBV6-4 to TRBJ2-7, with a weak D call TRBD1 (7 bases). Germline-derived CDR1 and CDR2 are MRHNA and SNTAGT. V was cut by 7 bases and J by 1 base, with 11 bases left in between. There are 13 residues in the CDR3. The CDR3 DNA sequence: TGTGCCAGCAAGGCAGGGGGGTCCTACGAGCAGTACTTC. Its protein is CASKAGGSYEQYF.

The J gene is TRBJ1-2, the V gene TRBV7-6; tentatively, D is TRBD1 (5 bases). Germline CDR1 and CDR2: SGHVS and FNYEAQ. V lost 1 base and J 8 bases, leaving 11 bases between the germline ends. The CDR3 loop spans 13 amino acids. The chain's CDR3 is CASSLGRADGYTF. In nucleotides, the CDR3 is TGTGCCAGCAGCTTAGGCAGGGCCGACGGCTACACCTTC.

This rearrangement joins TRBV14 to TRBJ2-2; perhaps TRBD2 as D (5 bases). V lost 5 bases and J lost 5, with 21 bases in between. The CDR3 has 17 amino acids. Germline CDR1 is SGHDN and CDR2 is FVKESK. The CDR3 sequence: CASSDTKFGGSTGELFF. The CDR3 bases are TGTGCCAGCAGCGATACTAAATTCGGAGGATCTACCGGGGAGCTGTTTTTT.

This clone was detected once. CDR3 coding DNA: TGTGCCACCACCAAGGAGGGGCGCTACGAGCAGTACTTC. This encodes CATTKEGRYEQYF. The chain has TRBV11-2 and TRBJ2-7; D may be TRBD2 (6 bases). The germline V gene encodes CDR1 SGHAT and CDR2 FQNNGV. The CDR3 runs to 13 residues. V lost 10 bases to trimming and J lost 3 bases, with 16 bases between them.

This sequence joins TRBV7-6 and TRBJ2-5; D gene unclear. V gave up 4 bases and J gave up 0 bases, with 6 bases separating them. The CDR3 contains 13 residues. CDR1 SGHVS and CDR2 FNYEAQ come from the germline V gene. The CDR3 sequence: CASSSLYQETQYF. The CDR3 DNA sequence: TGTGCCAGCAGCTCCCTGTACCAAGAGACCCAGTACTTC.

The V call is TRBV29-1, the J call TRBJ2-7, with 7 bases aligning to TRBD2. Trimming removed 4 bases from V and 1 base from J; junction bases left unmatched: 1. The CDR3 consists of 12 residues. The germline V gene encodes CDR1 SQVTM and CDR2 ANQGSEA. The CDR3 region is CSVGGGSYEQYF. The CDR3 DNA is TGCAGCGTTGGCGGGGGTTCCTACGAGCAGTACTTC.

The V gene is TRBV20-1, the J gene TRBJ2-7; D call uncertain. Germline CDR1 is DFQATT and CDR2 is SNEGSKA (reference sequence). There are 11 residues in the CDR3. V gave up 7 bases and J gave up 5 bases, with 12 bases separating them. The CDR3 nucleotides are TGCAGTGTTACCATCAGCGACGAGCAGTACTTC. Translation gives CSVTISDEQYF.

The chain carries TRBV18 and TRBJ2-1, with a tentative D call TRBD1 (5 bases). V shed 4 bases and J shed 8 bases, with 9 bases lying between them. The CDR3 runs to 12 residues. CDR1 is KGHSH and CDR2 is LQKENI in the germline V gene. The CDR3 here is CASSLQGDEQFF. CDR3 DNA: TGTGCCAGCTCACTGCAGGGTGATGAGCAGTTCTTC.

V usage is TRBV30 and J usage is TRBJ2-1; TRBD2 agrees at 14 bases. Germline CDR1 is GTSNPN and CDR2 is SVGIG (reference sequence). The J segment lost 2 bases and the V segment lost 0 bases, leaving 12 bases of the junction unmatched. The CDR3 totals 20 residues. As DNA, the CDR3 is TGTGCCTGGAGTGTAAGGGGGACTAGCGGGAGTGGAAAAGCCTACAATGAGCAGTTCTTC. It codes for CAWSVRGTSGSGKAYNEQFF.

This clone was seen a single time. The chain carries TRBV5-1 and TRBJ2-7; perhaps TRBD2 as D (6 bases). Trimming pared 0 bases from V and 2 bases from J, leaving 18 bases between. Germline loops: CDR1 SGHRS, CDR2 YFSETQ. The CDR3 consists of 17 residues. In nucleotides, the CDR3 is TGCGCCAGCAGCTTGGGTGGGGGGACGGGCATAACCTACGAGCAGTACTTC. It translates to CASSLGGGTGITYEQYF. Looking up the rest from reference TRBV5-1 and TRBJ2-7 gives the full variable domain: KAGVTQTPRYLIKTRGQQVTLSCSPISGHRSVSWYQQTPGQGLQFLFEYFSETQRNKGNFPGRFSGRQFSNSRSEMNVSTLELGDSALYLCASSLGGGTGITYEQYFGPGTRLTVT.

The rearrangement links TRBV7-9 to TRBJ2-7, with D tentatively TRBD2 (6 bases). Germline V gene sequence: CDR1 SEHNR, CDR2 FQNEAQ (reference sequence). V was shortened by 2 bases and J by 2 bases, with 13 bases between the two germline ends. This CDR3 is built from 15 residues. CDR3 sequence reads: CASSLSRGKPYEQYF. The CDR3 bases are TGTGCCAGCAGCTTAAGTCGGGGGAAACCCTACGAGCAGTACTTC.

V usage is TRBV10-3 and J usage is TRBJ2-1; TRBD1 matches 7 bases. Germline assignment: CDR1 ENHRY and CDR2 SYGVKD. J gave up 4 bases and V 11 bases, and 8 bases lay outside the gene matches. The CDR3 covers 13 residues. CDR3 bases: TGTGCCTTCCGGGACAGAATGTACAATGAGCAGTTCTTC. Amino acid sequence: CAFRDRMYNEQFF.

The chain joins TRBV28 to TRBJ1-2; 9 bases map to TRBD1. Looked up from germline, CDR1 is MDHEN and CDR2 is SYDVKM. After removal of 3 bases from V and 8 bases from J, the junction contained 7 bases not matched to a gene. This CDR3 region has 14 residues. The CDR3: CASSFAGTGNGYTF. CDR3 in DNA: TGTGCCAGCAGTTTCGCCGGGACAGGGAACGGCTACACCTTC.

This chain links TRBV29-1 with TRBJ2-7, with 11 bases aligning to TRBD1. Looked up from germline, CDR1 is SQVTM and CDR2 is ANQGSEA. This CDR3 spans 14 amino acids. With 7 bases clipped from V and 7 bases from J, the junction kept 12 bases outside the gene matches. The CDR3: CSAAKGQGAGEQYF. The CDR3 nucleotides are TGCAGCGCCGCAAAAGGACAGGGGGCCGGGGAGCAGTACTTC.

The J gene is TRBJ1-5, the V gene TRBV19; TRBD1 aligns across 9 bases. The CDR3 extends over 17 amino acids. Germline CDR1 and CDR2: LNHDA and SQIVND (reference sequence). V shed 7 bases and J 1 base; nucleotides not matched to a gene: 11. CDR3 DNA sequence: TGTGCCAGTACCCCACGGAGGACAGGGGTCAGCAATCAGCCCCAGCATTTT. This gives the protein CASTPRRTGVSNQPQHF.

This clone came up once. The CDR3 loop is CASSQETGLVYGYTF. CDR3 nucleotide sequence: TGCGCCAGCAGCCAAGAGACAGGGTTGGTCTATGGCTACACCTTC. The rearrangement links TRBV4-3 to TRBJ1-2, with 7 nucleotides matching TRBD1. From germline, CDR1 is LGHNA and CDR2 YSLEER. The CDR3 covers 15 residues. J was trimmed by 4 bases and V by 0 bases; bases with no gene match: 5.

The genes are TRBV7-9 and TRBJ2-1; TRBD2 agrees at 8 bases. Germline loops: CDR1 SEHNR, CDR2 FQNEAQ (reference sequence). V was pared by 1 base and J by 3 bases, with 5 bases of the junction left unmatched. The length of the CDR3 is 16 residues. The CDR3 DNA follows: TGTGCCAGCAGCTTAGTCGGCGGGAGGTACTACAATGAGCAGTTCTTC. Its translation: CASSLVGGRYYNEQFF.

V and J are TRBV2 and TRBJ1-5; the match to TRBD1 covers 7 bases. Germline values: CDR1 SNHLY, CDR2 FYNNEI. With 6 bases clipped from V and 0 bases from J, the junction kept 2 bases outside the gene matches. The CDR3 extends over 14 amino acids. The CDR3 region has the DNA TGTGCCAGCAGAGGGACAGATAGCAATCAGCCCCAGCATTTT. This codes for CASRGTDSNQPQHF. The complete variable domain, with remaining parts taken from reference TRBV2 and TRBJ1-5, reads EPEVTQTPSHQVTQMGQEVILRCVPISNHLYFYWYRQILGQKVEFLVSFYNNEISEKSEIFDDQFSVERPDGSNFTLKIRSTKLEDSAMYFCASRGTDSNQPQHFGDGTRLSIL.

The V and J genes are TRBV28 and TRBJ1-5, with 10 bases matching TRBD1. Germline V gene lookup returns CDR1 MDHEN and CDR2 SYDVKM. J was trimmed by 2 bases and V by 3 bases; bases with no gene match: 16. CDR3 length equals 20 residues. In nucleotides, the CDR3 is TGTGCCAGCAGTTTGACTATCGAGACAGGGGGCGGGGGGGGCAATCAGCCCCAGCATTTT. Protein product: CASSLTIETGGGGGNQPQHF.

The CDR3: CASSPREAPPNEQFF. The CDR3 coding sequence is TGTGCCAGCAGCCCCCGGGAGGCTCCGCCCAATGAGCAGTTCTTC. The V and J genes are TRBV7-8 and TRBJ2-1, with 7 bases matching TRBD2. Trimming at V came to 5 bases and at J to 6 bases, leaving 10 bases not matched to a gene. The CDR3 totals 15 residues. Germline V lookup: CDR1 SGHVS, CDR2 FQNEAQ. Drawing the rest from reference TRBV7-8 and TRBJ2-1, the complete variable domain is GAGVSQSPRYKVAKRGQDVALRCDPISGHVSLFWYQQALGQGPEFLTYFQNEAQLDKSGLPSDRFFAERPEGSVSTLKIQRTQQEDSAVYLCASSPREAPPNEQFFGPGTRLTVL.

The chain combines TRBV27 with TRBJ1-2, with TRBD1 matching over 9 bases. V gave up 4 bases and J gave up 7 bases; unmatched junction bases: 4. Germline lookup yields CDR1 MNHEY and CDR2 SMNVEV (reference sequence). The CDR3 loop spans 13 amino acids. This CDR3 is CASSSGQGLGYTF. The DNA of the CDR3 is TGTGCCAGCAGTTCCGGACAGGGGCTTGGCTACACCTTC.